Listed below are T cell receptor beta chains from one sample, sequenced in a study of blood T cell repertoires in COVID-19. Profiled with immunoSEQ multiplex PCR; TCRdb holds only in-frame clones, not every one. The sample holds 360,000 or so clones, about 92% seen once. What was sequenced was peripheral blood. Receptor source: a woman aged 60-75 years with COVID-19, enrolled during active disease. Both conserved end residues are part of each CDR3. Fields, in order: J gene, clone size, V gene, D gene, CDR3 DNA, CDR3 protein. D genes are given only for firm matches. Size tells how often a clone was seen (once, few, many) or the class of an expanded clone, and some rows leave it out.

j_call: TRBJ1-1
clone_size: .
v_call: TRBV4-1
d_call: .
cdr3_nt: TGCGCCAGCAGCCTTCGAGGAGGGAACACTGAAGCTTTCTTT
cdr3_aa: CASSLRGGNTEAFF

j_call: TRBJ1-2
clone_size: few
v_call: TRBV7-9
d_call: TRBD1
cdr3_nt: TGTGCCAGCAGCTCCACGGAGGGACAGGGCTTCTATGGCTACACCTTC
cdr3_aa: CASSSTEGQGFYGYTF

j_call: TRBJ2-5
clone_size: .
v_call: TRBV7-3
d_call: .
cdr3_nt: TGTGCCAGCAGCCCTATGGCCTCCCCTGGGGAGACCCAATACTTC
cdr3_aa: CASSPMASPGETQYF

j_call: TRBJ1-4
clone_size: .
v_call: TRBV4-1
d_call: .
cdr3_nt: TGCGCCAGCACAACCGTGGGACAAGTTAATGAAAAACTGTTTTTT
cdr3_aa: CASTTVGQVNEKLFF

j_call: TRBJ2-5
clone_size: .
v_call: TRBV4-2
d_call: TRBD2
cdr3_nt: TGTGCCAGCAGCCCAGCAGCGGGGGGGCGTGAGACCCAGTACTTC
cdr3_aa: CASSPAAGGRETQYF

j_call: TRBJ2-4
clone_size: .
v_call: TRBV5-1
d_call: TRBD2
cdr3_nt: TGCGCCAGCAGCGGACTAGCGGGGGGTGCCAAAAACATTCAGTACTTC
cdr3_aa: CASSGLAGGAKNIQYF

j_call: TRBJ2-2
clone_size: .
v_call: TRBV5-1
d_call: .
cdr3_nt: TGCGCCAGCAGCCCAGGGCCGCCAACCGGGGAGCTGTTTTTT
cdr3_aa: CASSPGPPTGELFF

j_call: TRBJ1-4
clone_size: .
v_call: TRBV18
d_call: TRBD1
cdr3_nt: TGTGCCAGCTCACCACCTCAAGGCGGGCAGGGGGCGCGGAAACTGTTTTTT
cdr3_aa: CASSPPQGGQGARKLFF

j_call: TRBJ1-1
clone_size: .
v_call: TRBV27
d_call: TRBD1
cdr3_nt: TGTGCCAGCAGTTCAGGGGGCTGGAACACTGAAGCTTTCTTT
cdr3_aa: CASSSGGWNTEAFF

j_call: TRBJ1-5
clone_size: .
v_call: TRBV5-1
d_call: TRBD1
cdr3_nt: TGCGCCAGCAGCTTAGGACAGGGACCCGGTCAACCCCAGCATTTT
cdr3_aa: CASSLGQGPGQPQHF

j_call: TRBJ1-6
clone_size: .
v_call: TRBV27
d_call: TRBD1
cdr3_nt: TGTGCCAGCAGCTCAGTGGGACAGGGTGGCTATAATTCACCCCTCCACTTT
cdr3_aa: CASSSVGQGGYNSPLHF

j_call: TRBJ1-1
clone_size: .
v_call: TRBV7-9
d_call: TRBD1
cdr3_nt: TGTGCCAGCAGCCCGGGACAGATGAACACTGAAGCTTTCTTT
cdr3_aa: CASSPGQMNTEAFF

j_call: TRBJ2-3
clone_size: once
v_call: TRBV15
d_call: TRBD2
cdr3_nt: TGTGCCACCAGCACAGGGACTAGGTGGGTTGGTGCGCAGTATTTT
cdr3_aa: CATSTGTRWVGAQYF

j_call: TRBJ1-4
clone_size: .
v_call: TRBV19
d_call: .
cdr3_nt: TGTGCCAGTAGGCTCAGGGTGGGCATTGAAAAACTGTTTTTT
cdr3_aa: CASRLRVGIEKLFF

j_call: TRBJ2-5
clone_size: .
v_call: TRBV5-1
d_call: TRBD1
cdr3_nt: TGCGCCAGCAGCCACGACAGGGCTGGAGAGACCCAGTACTTC
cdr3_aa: CASSHDRAGETQYF